This entry lists 3 T cell receptor beta chains sequenced from one sample in a study of T-cell reconstitution after alpha-beta-depleted transplantation in children. It was with unique molecular identifiers that the TCRbeta library was prepared. TCRdb used MiXCR to reprocess the PCR reads, holding one entry per CDR3 protein. The table records about 900,000 distinct CDR3 sequences, under 30% of them present only once. Sequences were derived from PBMCs, mostly from graft donor cells, sampled 360 days after TCRalphabeta/CD19-depleted stem cell transplant. These receptor sequences come from a boy in the first two years of life who had a stem cell transplant for SCID, so the T cells may come from the graft donor.

This clonotype came up a few times. This sequence joins TRBV5-1 and TRBJ2-3, with TRBD2 identical over 13 bases. Looked up from germline, CDR1 is SGHRS and CDR2 is YFSETQ. The CDR3 has 20 residues. V lost 1 base, J lost 5 bases, and 16 bases stayed unmatched. The CDR3 sequence is CASSLKPTSGGRTAQDTQYF. CDR3 in DNA: TGCGCCAGCAGCTTGAAGCCGACTAGCGGGGGGCGAACCGCACAAGATACGCAGTATTTT. Based on the CDR3 plus reference TRBV5-1 and TRBJ2-3, the full variable domain is KAGVTQTPRYLIKTRGQQVTLSCSPISGHRSVSWYQQTPGQGLQFLFEYFSETQRNKGNFPGRFSGRQFSNSRSEMNVSTLELGDSALYLCASSLKPTSGGRTAQDTQYFGPGTRLTVL.

The rearrangement uses TRBV5-5 and TRBJ2-7, with D possibly being TRBD1 (6 bases). This CDR3 is built from 16 residues. Germline loops: CDR1 SGHKS, CDR2 YYEKEE (reference sequence). Trimming cost V 3 bases and J 5 bases, with 21 bases left between them. The CDR3 DNA sequence: TGTGCCAGCAGCTCCCCTCTGGACAGCCCTACCAACGAGCAGTACTTC. Translation gives CASSSPLDSPTNEQYF.

This clonotype was counted between two and nine times. The rearrangement links TRBV4-3 to TRBJ2-3; D not certain. Germline CDR1 and CDR2: LGHNA and YSLEER. V was shortened by 0 bases and J by 2 bases, with 12 bases between the two germline ends. CDR3 length: 16 amino acids. CDR3 sequence: CASSQDNSRFTDTQYF. The CDR3 nucleotides read TGCGCCAGCAGCCAAGATAACTCCAGATTCACAGATACGCAGTATTTT.